The present T cell receptor beta chain was sequenced within a study of control samples from healthy donors and cancer patients. After removal of 6 bases from V and 0 bases from J, the junction contained 5 bases not matched to a gene. Per germline, CDR1 SGHTA and CDR2 FQGTGA. CDR3 length equals 15 residues. Assay used: immunoSEQ multiplex PCR; TCRdb lists only in-frame clones, some missing. Among fewer than 300,000 clones listed, 82% were seen once. This TCR was sampled from a woman aged 60 to 75 with lung cancer. Input material: PBMCs. This sequence joins TRBV7-3 and TRBJ2-3; 8 nucleotides line up with TRBD2. CDR3 nucleotides: TGTGCCAGCAGACTCTCTAGCGGGAGCACAGATACGCAGTATTTT. This translates into CASRLSSGSTDTQYF.